The 9 T cell receptor beta chains below all came from one sample that was sequenced in a study of T-cell reconstitution after alpha-beta-depleted transplantation in children. Preparation of the TCRbeta library was carried out with unique molecular identifiers. TCRdb independently ran MiXCR on the PCR reads; one entry per CDR3 protein. The sample consists of some 590,000 distinct CDR3 sequences, under 12% of them appearing once. Sequenced here: PBMCs from the stem cell graft donor, sampled from the stem cell graft. Receptors were obtained from a human donor who donated a stem cell graft to a child with acute myeloid leukemia.

This clonotype was picked up many times. The V call is TRBV28, the J call TRBJ2-1; TRBD2 agrees at 10 bases. V lost 5 bases, J lost 3 bases, and 4 bases stayed unmatched. Germline V gives CDR1 MDHEN, CDR2 SYDVKM. The CDR3 is made up of 15 amino acids. For the CDR3, the DNA is TGTGCCAGCAGTCCTAGCGGGAGTTTCTACAATGAGCAGTTCTTC. This translates into CASSPSGSFYNEQFF.

The V gene is TRBV12-5, the J gene TRBJ1-3; no clear D. This CDR3 is 12 amino acids long. Trimming took off 1 base at V and 11 bases at J, with 9 bases between the two ends. Germline CDR1 is LGHNT and CDR2 is FRNRAP. CDR3 residues: CASGLEKGPIYF. As DNA, the CDR3 is TGTGCTAGTGGTTTGGAAAAAGGGCCCATATATTTT.

This chain joins TRBV12-3 or TRBV12-4 and TRBJ2-3; the D gene is possibly TRBD2 (5 bases). The CDR3 has 17 amino acids. Trimming removed 5 bases from V and 0 bases from J, with 18 bases in between. CDR3 sequence reads: CASSPSRARTSTDTQYF. The DNA for the CDR3 is TGTGCCAGCAGTCCATCTCGTGCGCGGACTAGCACAGATACGCAGTATTTT.

The CDR3 loop is CSAKSRAGANYGYTF. The CDR3, as DNA: TGCAGTGCAAAAAGTAGGGCAGGGGCGAACTATGGCTACACCTTC. This chain joins TRBV20-1 and TRBJ1-2; D is perhaps TRBD1 (6 bases). The CDR3 is 15 residues long. Germline CDR1 and CDR2: DFQATT and SNEGSKA (reference sequence). The germline V and J ends were trimmed by 6 bases and 2 bases, with 19 bases remaining between them.

This clonotype was detected ten times or more. The chain has TRBV5-6 and TRBJ2-1; 11 bases are shared with TRBD2. This CDR3 has 15 residues. Germline V gene sequence: CDR1 SGHDT, CDR2 YYEEEE. J was trimmed by 4 bases and V by 1 base; bases with no gene match: 1. The CDR3 DNA follows: TGTGCCAGCAGCTTGAGACTAGCGGGATACAATGAGCAGTTCTTC. Its translation: CASSLRLAGYNEQFF.

The genes are TRBV6-2 or TRBV6-3 and TRBJ2-4; tentatively, D is TRBD2 (5 bases). CDR3 length: 11 residues. V was trimmed by 5 bases and J by 6 bases, leaving 5 bases between them. Germline values: CDR1 MNHEY, CDR2 SVGEGT. CDR3 DNA sequence: TGTGCCAGCAGTGCGGGAAACATTCAGTACTTC. This codes for CASSAGNIQYF.

This chain uses TRBV3-1 with TRBJ2-1, with 9 bases matching TRBD2. This CDR3 is 15 amino acids long. The germline gives CDR1 LGHDT, CDR2 YNNKEL (reference sequence). Trimming removed 0 bases from V and 8 bases from J; junction bases left unmatched: 5. The CDR3 region is CASSQEGGRGYEQFF. In nucleotides, the CDR3 is TGTGCCAGCAGCCAAGAAGGCGGGAGGGGCTATGAGCAGTTCTTC.

The rearrangement uses TRBV24-1 and TRBJ2-1; 14 nucleotides line up with TRBD2. V shed 5 bases and J 12 bases; nucleotides not matched to a gene: 14. CDR1 and CDR2 (germline): KGHDR, SFDVKD. The CDR3 covers 17 residues. The CDR3 DNA follows: TGTGCCACCAGTGGTGAGGTCCCCGGGACTAGCGGGAGTCCGCAGTTCTTC. The encoded protein is CATSGEVPGTSGSPQFF.

The sample holds many counts of this clonotype. The rearrangement links TRBV28 to TRBJ2-7, with 11 nucleotides matching TRBD2. The CDR3 runs 17 residues. V gave up 5 bases and J gave up 0 bases; unmatched junction bases: 9. Germline V gene sequence: CDR1 MDHEN, CDR2 SYDVKM. CDR3 bases: TGTGCCAGCAGTGAATTAGCGGGAGGGCTTCTCTCCTACGAGCAGTACTTC. It yields the protein CASSELAGGLLSYEQYF. The full variable domain, completed using reference TRBV28 and TRBJ2-7, is DVKVTQSSRYLVKRTGEKVFLECVQDMDHENMFWYRQDPGLGLRLIYFSYDVKMKEKGDIPEGYSVSREKKERFSLILESASTNQTSMYLCASSELAGGLLSYEQYFGPGTRLTVT.